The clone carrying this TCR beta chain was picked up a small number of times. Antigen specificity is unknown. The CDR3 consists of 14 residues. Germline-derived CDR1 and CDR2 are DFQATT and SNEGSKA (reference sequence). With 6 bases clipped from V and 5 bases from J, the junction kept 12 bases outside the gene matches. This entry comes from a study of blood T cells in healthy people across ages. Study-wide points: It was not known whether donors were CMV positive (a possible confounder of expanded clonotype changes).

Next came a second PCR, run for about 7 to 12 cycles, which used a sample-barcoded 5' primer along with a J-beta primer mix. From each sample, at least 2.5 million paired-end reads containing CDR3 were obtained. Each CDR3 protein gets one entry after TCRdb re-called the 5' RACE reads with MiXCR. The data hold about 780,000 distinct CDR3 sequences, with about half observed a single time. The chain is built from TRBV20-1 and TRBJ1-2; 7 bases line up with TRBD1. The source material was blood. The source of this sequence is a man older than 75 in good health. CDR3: CSAATRQGDYGYTF. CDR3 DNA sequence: TGCAGTGCCGCCACCAGACAGGGTGATTATGGCTACACCTTC.